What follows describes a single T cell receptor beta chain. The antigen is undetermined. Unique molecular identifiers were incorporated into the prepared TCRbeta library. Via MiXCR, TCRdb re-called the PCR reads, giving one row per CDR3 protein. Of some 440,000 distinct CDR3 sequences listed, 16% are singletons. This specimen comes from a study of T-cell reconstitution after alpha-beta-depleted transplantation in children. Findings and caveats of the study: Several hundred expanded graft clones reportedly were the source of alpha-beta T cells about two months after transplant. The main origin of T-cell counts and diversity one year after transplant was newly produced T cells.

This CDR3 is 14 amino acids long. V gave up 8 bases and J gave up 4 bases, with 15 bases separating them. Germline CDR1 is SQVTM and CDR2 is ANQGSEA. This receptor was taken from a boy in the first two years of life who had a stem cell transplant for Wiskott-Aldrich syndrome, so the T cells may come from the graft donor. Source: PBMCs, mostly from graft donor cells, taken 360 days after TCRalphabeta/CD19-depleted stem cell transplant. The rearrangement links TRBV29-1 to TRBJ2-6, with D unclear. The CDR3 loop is CSPLIQVGANVLTF. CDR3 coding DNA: TGCAGCCCACTCATCCAGGTAGGGGCCAACGTCCTGACTTTC.